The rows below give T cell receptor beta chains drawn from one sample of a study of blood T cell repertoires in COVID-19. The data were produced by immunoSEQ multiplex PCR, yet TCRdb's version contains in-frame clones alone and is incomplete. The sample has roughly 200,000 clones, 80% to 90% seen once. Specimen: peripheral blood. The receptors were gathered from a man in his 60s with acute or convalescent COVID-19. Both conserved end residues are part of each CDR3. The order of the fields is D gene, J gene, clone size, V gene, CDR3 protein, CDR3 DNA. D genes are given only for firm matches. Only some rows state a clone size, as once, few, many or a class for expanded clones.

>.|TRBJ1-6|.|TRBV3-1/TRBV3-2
CASSQVLASSLDSPLHF
TGTGCCAGCAGCCAAGTCCTGGCCTCTTCCCTGGATTCACCCCTCCACTTT
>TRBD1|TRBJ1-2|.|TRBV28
CASSTAETGGPKFTF
TGTGCCAGCAGCACCGCCGAGACAGGGGGCCCGAAGTTCACCTTC
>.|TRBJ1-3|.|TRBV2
CASSSLPGLSGNTIYF
TGTGCCAGCAGTTCCCTACCGGGACTCTCTGGAAACACCATATATTTT
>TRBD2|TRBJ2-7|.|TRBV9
CASSVGTSGTSYEQYF
TGTGCCAGCAGCGTCGGGACTAGCGGGACCTCCTACGAGCAGTACTTC
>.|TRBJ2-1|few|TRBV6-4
CASSDSRRGPNEQFF
TGTGCCAGCAGTGACTCGAGGCGGGGACCCAATGAGCAGTTCTTC
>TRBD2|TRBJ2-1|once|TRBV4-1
CASSQASIAGGSYNEQFF
TGCGCCAGCAGCCAAGCATCGATAGCGGGAGGCTCCTACAATGAGCAGTTCTTC
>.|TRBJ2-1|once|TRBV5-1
CASSSGLTSYNEQFF
TGCGCCAGCAGCTCGGGACTGACCTCCTACAATGAGCAGTTCTTC
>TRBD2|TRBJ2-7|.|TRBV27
CASSLYGRDEQYF
TGTGCCAGCAGTTTATACGGGAGGGACGAGCAGTACTTC
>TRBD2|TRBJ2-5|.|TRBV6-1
CASSVIAGGPQETQYF
TGTGCCAGCAGTGTCATAGCGGGAGGGCCTCAAGAGACCCAGTACTTC
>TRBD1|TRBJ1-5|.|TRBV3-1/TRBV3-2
CASSQGRGQQPQHF
TGTGCCAGCAGCCAAGGCAGGGGGCAACAGCCCCAGCATTTT
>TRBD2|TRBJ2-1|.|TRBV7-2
CASSVSAGVGNEQFF
TGTGCCAGCAGCGTCTCGGCGGGAGTGGGGAATGAGCAGTTCTTC
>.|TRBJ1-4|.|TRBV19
CASSTTGKRATNEKLFF
TGTGCCAGTAGTACCACAGGGAAAAGGGCTACTAATGAAAAACTGTTTTTT
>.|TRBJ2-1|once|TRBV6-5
CASSYGQYNEQFF
TGTGCCAGCAGTTATGGGCAGTACAATGAGCAGTTCTTC
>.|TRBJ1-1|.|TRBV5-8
CASSSPPGTMNTEAFF
TGTGCCAGCAGCTCCCCCCCCGGGACTATGAACACTGAAGCTTTCTTT
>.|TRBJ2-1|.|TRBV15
CATSTPGTPRYNEQFF
TGTGCCACCAGCACGCCCGGGACTCCCCGTTACAATGAGCAGTTCTTC
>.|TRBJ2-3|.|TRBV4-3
CASSLSGGLADTQYF
TGCGCCAGCAGCCTAAGCGGAGGGCTCGCGGATACGCAGTATTTT
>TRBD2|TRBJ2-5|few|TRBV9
CASSAQLAHQETQYF
TGTGCCAGCAGCGCCCAACTAGCGCACCAAGAGACCCAGTACTTC
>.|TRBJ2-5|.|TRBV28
CASSFQGFDYQYF
TGTGCCAGCAGTTTTCAGGGTTTCGATTACCAGTACTTC